These 20 T cell receptor beta chains were sequenced from one sample in a study of radiotherapy plus CTLA-4 blockade in lung cancer. The repertoire was sequenced with immunoSEQ multiplex PCR; TCRdb's copy has only in-frame clones and lacks some. Seen here are about 120,000 clones, 90% observed once, and the top ten hold 5.5% to 7%. The sequencing used peripheral blood, collected from a patient treated with radiotherapy plus ipilimumab. These receptors were taken from a human donor with non-small cell lung cancer that progressed on radiotherapy plus ipilimumab.

The V gene is TRBV15, the J gene TRBJ2-1; weak D call: TRBD1 (5 bases). Germline V gives CDR1 LNHNV, CDR2 YYDKDF (reference sequence). The CDR3 covers 13 residues. The ends were cut back, 0 bases at V and 9 bases at J, with 9 bases in the middle. The CDR3 region is CATSRDRVGEQFF. CDR3 nucleotides: TGTGCCACCAGCAGAGACAGGGTGGGTGAGCAGTTCTTC.

The V call is TRBV5-1, the J call TRBJ2-5; D may be TRBD1 (6 bases). The CDR3 contains 14 residues. Per germline, CDR1 SGHRS and CDR2 YFSETQ. The ends were cut back, 5 bases at V and 4 bases at J, with 15 bases in the middle. The DNA for the CDR3 is TGCGCCAGCAGGCGAGGACTCAGGGGAGAGACCCAGTACTTC. Translating it yields CASRRGLRGETQYF.

This clone was picked up one time. This specimen includes other DNA sequences encoding the same CDR3. The chain is built from TRBV7-6 and TRBJ1-1; tentatively, D is TRBD1 (6 bases). Looked up from germline, CDR1 is SGHVS and CDR2 is FNYEAQ. This CDR3 contains 14 residues. Trimming took 4 bases from V and 6 from J, leaving 15 bases between them. CDR3 nucleotide sequence: TGTGCCAGCAGCTCCGGCAGGGGACTTGCTGAAGCTTTCTTT. Its protein is CASSSGRGLAEAFF.

The chain carries TRBV7-2 and TRBJ2-5; D unclear. Between the trimmed V and J ends, which lost 5 bases and 6 bases, there was a span of 13 bases. Germline V gene sequence: CDR1 SGHTA, CDR2 FQGNSA. The CDR3 loop spans 13 amino acids. The CDR3 reads CASSPPRRKTQYF. Here the CDR3 DNA reads TGTGCCAGCAGCCCACCCAGAAGGAAGACCCAGTACTTC.

The chain links TRBV5-1 to TRBJ1-1; a possible D gene is TRBD1 (5 bases). This CDR3 comprises 14 residues. Between the trimmed V and J ends, which lost 3 bases and 3 bases, there was a span of 12 bases. CDR1 is SGHRS and CDR2 is YFSETQ in the germline V gene. DNA for the CDR3: TGCGCCAGCAGCTCGTCGCCGGGGGACACTGAAGCTTTCTTT. Its protein product is CASSSSPGDTEAFF.

The CDR3 loop is CASSSHIGNYGYTF. The CDR3 bases are TGTGCCAGCAGCTCCCATATCGGCAACTATGGCTACACCTTC. V gene TRBV27 combines with J gene TRBJ1-2; D uncertain. This CDR3 region has 14 residues. Trimming stripped 6 bases from V and 2 bases from J, with 13 bases between. The germline V gene encodes CDR1 MNHEY and CDR2 SMNVEV (reference sequence).

The rearrangement joins TRBV5-1 to TRBJ2-2; TRBD1 is a possible D gene (5 bases). The CDR3 totals 14 residues. From germline, CDR1 is SGHRS and CDR2 YFSETQ. Trimming pared 5 bases from V and 4 bases from J, leaving 12 bases between. The CDR3 spells CASSQQVVTGELFF. CDR3 bases: TGCGCCAGCAGTCAACAGGTTGTCACCGGGGAGCTGTTTTTT.

This rearrangement joins TRBV30 to TRBJ1-4; 8 positions agree with TRBD1. From germline, CDR1 is GTSNPN and CDR2 SVGIG (reference sequence). The CDR3 sequence is 15 residues long. V lost 2 bases, J lost 8 bases, and 10 bases stayed unmatched. CDR3 residues: CAWSPNFRGREKLFF. In DNA, the CDR3 is TGTGCCTGGAGTCCAAACTTCAGGGGGCGGGAAAAACTGTTTTTT.

The chain couples TRBV5-1 to TRBJ2-7; D possibly corresponds to TRBD2 (5 bases). CDR3 length equals 14 residues. Germline CDR1 SGHRS, CDR2 YFSETQ. V lost 0 bases and J lost 4, with 11 bases in between. In DNA, the CDR3 is TGCGCCAGCAGCTTGGCTTGGAGCGGTTACGAGCAGTACTTC. Its protein product is CASSLAWSGYEQYF.

The chain is built from TRBV6-1 and TRBJ1-5; D is unresolved. The ends were cut back, 7 bases at V and 2 bases at J, with 15 bases in the middle. This CDR3 has 15 amino acids. CDR1 and CDR2 from the germline V gene are MNHNS and SASEGT. As DNA, the CDR3 is TGTGCCAGCACCCTGAATCGGGAAGGCAATCAGCCCCAGCATTTT. This sequence encodes CASTLNREGNQPQHF.

V is TRBV28 and J is TRBJ1-5; TRBD1 is a possible D gene (6 bases). Germline V gives CDR1 MDHEN, CDR2 SYDVKM. The CDR3 runs 21 residues. Deletions cut 3 bases from V and 0 bases from J, with 27 bases between. This CDR3 reads CASSFSRIQRGQLYSNQPQHF. The CDR3 region has the DNA TGTGCCAGCAGTTTCTCCAGAATCCAACGGGGACAACTTTATAGCAATCAGCCCCAGCATTTT.

The chain employs TRBV6-6 and TRBJ2-3; the D gene is possibly TRBD2 (5 bases). Germline-derived CDR1 and CDR2 are MNHNY and SVGAGI (reference sequence). The CDR3 runs to 13 residues. Between the trimmed V and J ends, which lost 10 bases and 3 bases, there was a span of 14 bases. CDR3 sequence: CATEGSETDTQYF. The CDR3 region has the DNA TGTGCCACCGAGGGATCCGAGACAGATACGCAGTATTTT.

This clone was detected only a few times. V is TRBV10-1 and J is TRBJ2-7, with 11 nucleotides matching TRBD2. Germline V gene sequence: CDR1 WNHNN, CDR2 SYGVQD (reference sequence). This CDR3 has 16 amino acids. J lost 0 bases, V lost 9 bases, and 10 bases had no gene match. The CDR3 coding sequence is TGCGCCAGGGAGGGACTAGCGGTCCCAGGCTCCTACGAGCAGTACTTC. Protein sequence: CAREGLAVPGSYEQYF.

The chain uses TRBV5-4 and TRBJ2-2, with 8 bases that match TRBD2. The CDR3 has 15 residues. V lost 3 bases, J lost 1 base, and 2 bases stayed unmatched. Germline assignment: CDR1 SGHNT and CDR2 YYREEE (reference sequence). CDR3 nucleotide sequence: TGTGCCAGCAGCTCGAGCGGGAGGAACACCGGGGAGCTGTTTTTT. This codes for CASSSSGRNTGELFF.

To note about this clone: At the DNA level, this CDR3 is encoded by other sequences in the same sample as well. CDR3 DNA: TGTGCCAGCAGCCTCGGGAGGAACACTGAAGCTTTCTTT. This encodes CASSLGRNTEAFF. The V gene is TRBV5-6, the J gene TRBJ1-1, with D hard to call. Germline-derived CDR1 and CDR2 are SGHDT and YYEEEE. The CDR3 loop spans 13 amino acids. V lost 4 bases and J 1 base, leaving 8 bases between the germline ends. The full variable domain, completed using reference TRBV5-6 and TRBJ1-1, is DAGVTQSPTHLIKTRGQQVTLRCSPKSGHDTVSWYQQALGQGPQFIFQYYEEEERQRGNFPDRFSGHQFPNYSSELNVNALLLGDSALYLCASSLGRNTEAFFGQGTRLTVV.

The rearrangement links TRBV6-6 to TRBJ1-1; unclear D gene. CDR3 length: 13 residues. Germline V gene sequence: CDR1 MNHNY, CDR2 SVGAGI (reference sequence). The V end lost 6 bases, the J end lost 1 base, and 9 bases lay between the germline ends. CDR3 sequence reads: CASSPGKNTEAFF. The CDR3 bases are TGTGCCAGCAGCCCCGGGAAGAACACTGAAGCTTTCTTT.

This clone was seen once. This chain uses TRBV27 with TRBJ2-5, with a weak D call TRBD1 (7 bases). The CDR3 contains 15 residues. V gave up 8 bases and J gave up 5 bases, with 21 bases separating them. The germline V gene has CDR1 MNHEY and CDR2 SMNVEV (reference sequence). CDR3 sequence reads: CASARGEMGWETQYF. CDR3 DNA sequence: TGTGCCAGCGCCAGGGGGGAAATGGGGTGGGAGACCCAGTACTTC.

This clone was counted a single time. This chain links TRBV5-4 with TRBJ2-1, with D tentatively TRBD2 (6 bases). Trimming shortened V by 0 bases and J by 4 bases, and 14 bases separated the two germline ends. There are 16 residues in the CDR3. From germline, CDR1 is SGHNT and CDR2 YYREEE (reference sequence). CDR3 in DNA: TGTGCCAGCAGCTTGGGGTTCGGGACTCGGTACAATGAGCAGTTCTTC. Translated, it gives CASSLGFGTRYNEQFF. Variable domain in full (rest from reference TRBV5-4 and TRBJ2-1): ETGVTQSPTHLIKTRGQQVTLRCSSQSGHNTVSWYQQALGQGPQFIFQYYREEENGRGNFPPRFSGLQFPNYSSELNVNALELDDSALYLCASSLGFGTRYNEQFFGPGTRLTVL.

The chain has TRBV5-6 and TRBJ2-6, with 7 bases lining up with TRBD1. CDR1 is SGHDT, CDR2 YYEEEE, per germline. The CDR3 has 16 residues. The ends lost 4 bases at V and 0 bases at J; junction bases unmatched: 4. CDR3 sequence: CASSPRQGSGANVLTF. The CDR3 DNA is TGTGCCAGCAGCCCGAGACAGGGCTCTGGGGCCAACGTCCTGACTTTC. The entire variable domain, with the rest obtained from reference TRBV5-6 and TRBJ2-6, is as follows: DAGVTQSPTHLIKTRGQQVTLRCSPKSGHDTVSWYQQALGQGPQFIFQYYEEEERQRGNFPDRFSGHQFPNYSSELNVNALLLGDSALYLCASSPRQGSGANVLTFGAGSRLTVL.

The chain recombines TRBV2 with TRBJ1-5, with D possibly TRBD1 on 5 matching bases. Trimming cost V 0 bases and J 5 bases, with 11 bases left between them. Germline CDR1 SNHLY, CDR2 FYNNEI. This CDR3 contains 15 residues. The CDR3 nucleotides are TGTGCCAGCAGTGAAGCCTGGGGGAGACATCAGCCCCAGCATTTT. Translating it yields CASSEAWGRHQPQHF.